One and the same sample provided the 2 T cell receptor beta chains below, sequenced in a study of control samples from healthy donors and cancer patients. The data were produced by immunoSEQ multiplex PCR, yet TCRdb's version contains in-frame clones alone and is incomplete. Among some 120,000 clones listed, roughly 93% were seen once. The sequencing sample was made of blood. The origin of the receptors is a man aged 25-40 years in good health.

V gene TRBV19 combines with J gene TRBJ1-2; the D gene is possibly TRBD1 (5 bases). V was cut by 6 bases and J by 4 bases, with 9 bases left in between. There are 12 residues in the CDR3. Germline V gene lookup returns CDR1 LNHDA and CDR2 SQIVND (reference sequence). The CDR3 bases are TGTGCCAGTAGGGGGACTGCCTATGGCTACACCTTC. Translation: CASRGTAYGYTF.

The chain recombines TRBV7-3 with TRBJ2-1, with 7 bases fitting TRBD1. Trimming removed 4 bases from V and 3 bases from J; junction bases left unmatched: 6. Germline V gives CDR1 SGHTA, CDR2 FQGTGA. This CDR3 contains 15 residues. This chain's CDR3 is CASSSPDRYYNEQFF. The CDR3 coding sequence is TGTGCCAGCAGCTCCCCGGACAGGTACTACAATGAGCAGTTCTTC.